The 31 T cell receptor beta chains listed next were all sequenced from one sample in a study of T cells in Graves' hyperthyroidism and ophthalmopathy (dated by TCRdb to about 2019). The library was obtained by multiplex PCR. TCRdb shows the sequencer as Illumina HiSeq 2000. The TCR beta CDR3 regions were amplified from RNA transcripts. The first round of RT-PCR for the TCR CDR3 was performed with the HTBI primer set and the Qiagen OneStep RT-PCR kit. TCRdb passed the public sequencing reads through fastp at Q25 and MiXCR, retaining productive beta sequences. For every CDR3 protein sequence, its rows merge into one entry that carries the most common genes and DNA. The sample records nearly 600,000 distinct CDR3 sequences, approximately 15% of which are singletons. Together, the top ten hold under 7% of the sample. What was sequenced was blood. These receptors were taken from a woman in her twenties or thirties with Graves' hyperthyroidism that later progressed to Graves' ophthalmopathy.

A note on this clonotype: At one end the junction does not follow the germline gene, possibly because of a read error. This rearrangement joins TRBV11-1 to TRBJ2-3; maybe TRBD1 (6 bases). The length of the CDR3 is 14 residues. Germline loops: CDR1 SGHAT, CDR2 FQDESV (reference sequence). CDR3 loop: CARSQGQLTDTQYF. CDR3 DNA: TGTGCCAGGAGCCAAGGACAGCTCACAGATACGCAATATTTT. The whole variable domain, filled in from reference TRBV11-1 and TRBJ2-3, reads EAEVAQSPRYKITEKSQAVAFWCDPISGHATLYWYRQILGQGPELLVQFQDESVVDDSQLPKDRFSAERLKGVDSTLKIQPAELGDSAMYLCARSQGQLTDTQYFGPGTRLTVL.

At least ten counts were recorded for this clonotype. The genes are TRBV12-5 and TRBJ1-1; 9 nucleotides agree with TRBD1. This CDR3 is built from 14 residues. V was pared by 5 bases and J by 5 bases, with 6 bases of the junction left unmatched. The germline V gene has CDR1 LGHNT and CDR2 FRNRAP. This CDR3 reads CASGAGDRVTEAFF. The DNA of the CDR3 is TGTGCTAGTGGTGCGGGGGACAGGGTTACTGAAGCTTTCTTT.

This clonotype has ten or more counts. The chain joins TRBV19 to TRBJ2-5; tentative D call: TRBD1 (5 bases). Trimming took 10 bases from V and 4 from J, leaving 16 bases between them. Germline V gene data show CDR1 as LNHDA and CDR2 as SQIVND (reference sequence). The CDR3 loop spans 13 amino acids. CDR3 bases: TGTGCCACTCGAGAGCAGGGCCCAGAGACCCAGTACTTC. Its translation: CATREQGPETQYF.

This clonotype was recorded many times. This rearrangement joins TRBV2 to TRBJ2-1; TRBD1 is a possible D gene (6 bases). Germline CDR1 SNHLY, CDR2 FYNNEI. The ends were cut back, 3 bases at V and 4 bases at J, with 10 bases in the middle. The CDR3 totals 14 residues. The CDR3 loop is CASSDGTPYNEQFF. As DNA, the CDR3 is TGTGCCAGCAGTGACGGGACACCATACAATGAGCAGTTCTTC.

In its sample, this clonotype was seen a few times. The rearrangement links TRBV9 to TRBJ2-1; either TRBD1 or TRBD2 may supply D (5 bases each). The V end was cut by 0 bases, the J end by 0 bases, with 16 bases between. The CDR3 is 18 residues long. Germline V gives CDR1 SGDLS, CDR2 YYNGEE. The CDR3 loop reads CASSVELWGSSSYNEQFF. CDR3 nucleotide sequence: TGTGCCAGCAGCGTAGAGCTGTGGGGGTCCAGCTCCTACAATGAGCAGTTCTTC.

J is TRBJ2-3 and V is TRBV19; 7 bases agree with TRBD1. Germline loops: CDR1 LNHDA, CDR2 SQIVND (reference sequence). The junction had 3 bases not matched to a gene; V was cut back by 2 bases and J by 4 bases. CDR3 length: 14 residues. In nucleotides, the CDR3 is TGTGCCAGTAGTATACAGACAGGGTCAGATACGCAGTATTTT. Residues: CASSIQTGSDTQYF.

This clonotype was counted many times. In DNA, the CDR3 is TGTGCCAGCAGTTCCCCATTTACTAGCGGGACACCTAGCACAGATACGCAGTATTTT. This gives the protein CASSSPFTSGTPSTDTQYF. V usage is TRBV28 and J usage is TRBJ2-3, with TRBD2 matching 10 bases. CDR3 length equals 19 residues. Germline CDR1 MDHEN, CDR2 SYDVKM. V was pared by 4 bases and J by 0 bases, with 13 bases of the junction left unmatched.

Ten or more counts support this clonotype. This chain links TRBV7-2 with TRBJ2-1; a possible D gene is TRBD1 (6 bases). Trimming took 5 bases from V and 2 from J, leaving 13 bases between them. Germline V gene lookup returns CDR1 SGHTA and CDR2 FQGNSA. This CDR3 comprises 15 residues. CDR3 in DNA: TGTGCCAGCAGCCTCCGGGACATTACCTACAATGAGCAGTTCTTC. Amino acids: CASSLRDITYNEQFF.

The rearrangement joins TRBV30 to TRBJ2-1; 8 bases line up with TRBD1. The germline V gene encodes CDR1 GTSNPN and CDR2 SVGIG (reference sequence). This CDR3 spans 14 amino acids. V was clipped by 1 base and J by 6 bases; unmatched bases: 5. CDR3 amino acids: CAWSGQGYGNEQFF. CDR3 nucleotide sequence: TGTGCCTGGAGTGGACAGGGGTACGGCAATGAGCAGTTCTTC.

Ten or more counts support this clonotype. V is TRBV3-1 and J is TRBJ1-6, with 9 bases lining up with TRBD1. Trimming took 6 bases from V and 9 from J; bases not matched to a gene: 6. CDR1 LGHDT and CDR2 YNNKEL come from the germline V gene (reference sequence). The CDR3 extends over 14 amino acids. The CDR3 DNA reads as TGTGCCAGCAGGGAACAGGGGGCGCGTTCACCCCTCCACTTT. This gives the protein CASREQGARSPLHF.

V is TRBV4-1 and J is TRBJ1-1, with a tentative D call TRBD1 (5 bases). Trimming shortened V by 0 bases and J by 6 bases, and 26 bases separated the two germline ends. The germline gives CDR1 MGHRA, CDR2 YSYEKL. This CDR3 contains 19 residues. CDR3 sequence reads: CASSQDSTTGTGRGAEAFF. CDR3 nucleotides: TGCGCCAGCAGCCAAGATAGCACCACAGGCACGGGTAGGGGCGCTGAAGCTTTCTTT.

This chain links TRBV24-1 with TRBJ2-5; unclear D gene. CDR3 size: 13 residues. Germline assignment: CDR1 KGHDR and CDR2 SFDVKD. V lost 4 bases and J 2 bases, leaving 7 bases between the germline ends. The DNA of the CDR3 is TGTGCCACCAGTGACGGTCCTCAAGAGACCCAGTACTTC. Protein sequence: CATSDGPQETQYF.

The sample holds a few counts of this clonotype. V usage is TRBV27 and J usage is TRBJ2-7; maybe TRBD2 (5 bases). V gave up 0 bases and J gave up 6 bases, with 9 bases separating them. CDR1 and CDR2 from the germline V gene are MNHEY and SMNVEV (reference sequence). CDR3 length equals 13 residues. The CDR3 spells CASSLSVRGEQYF. CDR3 bases: TGTGCCAGCAGTTTATCAGTACGGGGCGAGCAGTACTTC.

V usage is TRBV3-1 and J usage is TRBJ2-3; 7 nucleotides match TRBD1. The CDR3 loop spans 17 amino acids. Germline V gene data show CDR1 as LGHDT and CDR2 as YNNKEL (reference sequence). The V gene end was trimmed by 1 base and the J gene end by 2 bases; junction bases not matched to a gene: 9. Here the CDR3 reads CASSQVLGTAITDTQYF. CDR3 coding DNA: TGTGCCAGCAGCCAAGTTCTAGGGACAGCTATCACAGATACGCAGTATTTT.

At least ten counts were recorded for this clonotype. CDR3: CASSPTRDRGISPLHF. CDR3 bases: TGTGCCAGCAGCCCTACCCGGGACAGGGGTATTTCACCCCTCCACTTT. The gene calls are TRBV7-9 and TRBJ1-6, with 10 bases fitting TRBD1. Unmatched junction bases numbered 10, after V lost 5 bases and J lost 9 bases. The CDR3 covers 16 residues. The germline V gene encodes CDR1 SEHNR and CDR2 FQNEAQ (reference sequence).

This chain connects TRBV9 to TRBJ1-1; maybe TRBD1 (5 bases). The CDR3 length is 13 residues. Germline V gene data show CDR1 as SGDLS and CDR2 as YYNGEE. The germline V and J ends were trimmed by 7 bases and 0 bases, with 10 bases remaining between them. CDR3 residues: CASGRAMNTEAFF. CDR3 bases: TGTGCCAGCGGCAGGGCGATGAACACTGAAGCTTTCTTT.

This chain connects TRBV28 to TRBJ1-3; D might be TRBD1 (5 bases). The CDR3 spans 14 residues. V was clipped by 6 bases and J by 3 bases, with 12 bases between them. CDR1 is MDHEN, CDR2 SYDVKM, per germline. The CDR3 sequence: CASRHNGGGNTIYF. The CDR3 coding sequence is TGTGCCAGCAGACATAATGGGGGTGGAAACACCATATATTTT.

The table lists this clonotype with many counts. CDR3: CSPRGAGGFMNTEAFF. The CDR3 coding sequence is TGCAGCCCAAGGGGGGCAGGGGGGTTCATGAACACTGAAGCTTTCTTT. The rearrangement joins TRBV20-1 to TRBJ1-1; 7 bases line up with TRBD1. The germline CDR1 and CDR2 sequences are DFQATT and SNEGSKA (reference sequence). The CDR3 has 16 amino acids.

There are many counts of this clonotype. V is TRBV2 and J is TRBJ1-6; 7 bases agree with TRBD1. This CDR3 is 14 amino acids long. The germline V gene encodes CDR1 SNHLY and CDR2 FYNNEI. Losses at the gene ends were 6 bases for V and 9 bases for J; bases not matched to a gene: 8. The CDR3, as DNA: TGTGCCAGCAGCTACAGGGGAAATGGTTCACCCCTCCACTTT. Translating gives CASSYRGNGSPLHF.

This clonotype was observed a few times. The CDR3 DNA sequence: TGTGCCAGCAGGTTCGAGGGGAGCTCCTACAATGAGCAGTTCTTC. Its translation: CASRFEGSSYNEQFF. The V call is TRBV11-3, the J call TRBJ2-1; D is tentatively TRBD1 or TRBD2 (5 bases each). Trimming shortened V by 6 bases and J by 0 bases, and 12 bases separated the two germline ends. The CDR3 consists of 15 residues. The germline V gene has CDR1 SGHNT and CDR2 YENEEA.

This clonotype was observed many times. The chain uses TRBV28 and TRBJ1-2, with no clear D. The CDR3 totals 13 residues. Trimming left V 4 bases short and J 7 bases short, with 13 bases between. Germline loops: CDR1 MDHEN, CDR2 SYDVKM. The CDR3 spells CASSSRYGSGYTF. For the CDR3, the DNA is TGTGCCAGCAGTTCGCGCTACGGTAGTGGCTACACCTTC.

This clonotype was counted a few times. V is TRBV20-1 and J is TRBJ2-3; TRBD1 agrees at 7 bases. CDR1 DFQATT and CDR2 SNEGSKA come from the germline V gene (reference sequence). This CDR3 is built from 15 residues. Trimming removed 6 bases from V and 4 bases from J; junction bases left unmatched: 13. CDR3 protein: CSAERQGWGSDTQYF. The CDR3 DNA is TGCAGTGCGGAGAGACAGGGTTGGGGTTCAGATACGCAGTATTTT.

This clonotype was recorded many times. The chain uses TRBV7-2 and TRBJ2-5; unclear D gene. V was shortened by 1 base and J by 2 bases, with 11 bases between the two germline ends. In germline, CDR1 is SGHTA, CDR2 FQGNSA. CDR3 length equals 15 residues. The CDR3 protein is CASSLDRASQETQYF. CDR3 in DNA: TGTGCCAGCAGCTTAGATCGGGCAAGTCAAGAGACCCAGTACTTC.

CDR3 bases: TGTGCCAGCAGTGGACTAGCGCAGTTGGATGAGCAGTTCTTC. Translated, it gives CASSGLAQLDEQFF. This chain joins TRBV2 and TRBJ2-1, with 8 positions matching TRBD2. With V trimmed by 4 bases and J by 8 bases, 7 bases remained unmatched. Germline V gene sequence: CDR1 SNHLY, CDR2 FYNNEI. The CDR3 length is 14 residues.

The J gene is TRBJ1-2, the V gene TRBV3-1; D not resolved. Germline-derived CDR1 and CDR2 are LGHDT and YNNKEL (reference sequence). CDR3 length: 13 residues. V was trimmed by 8 bases and J by 8 bases, leaving 18 bases between them. The CDR3 DNA sequence: TGTGCCAGCGTCAGGAAAGGGTCCTGGGGCTACACCTTC. This codes for CASVRKGSWGYTF.

As for this clonotype: A read error is possible here, since a much larger clone lies one base away. The chain couples TRBV7-9 to TRBJ2-7; a weak D match, TRBD1 (6 bases). The CDR3 runs 14 residues. Germline V gene sequence: CDR1 SEHNR, CDR2 FQNEAQ (reference sequence). For the CDR3, the DNA is TGTGCCAGCAGCTCCGACTGGACAGCCTACGGGCAGTACTTC. Its translation is CASSSDWTAYGQYF.

There are a few counts of this clonotype. The chain couples TRBV2 to TRBJ1-5; no definite D call. This CDR3 comprises 14 residues. V lost 7 bases to trimming and J lost 6 bases, with 16 bases between them. Germline V gene lookup returns CDR1 SNHLY and CDR2 FYNNEI. This chain's CDR3 is CASIGELAGQPQHF. CDR3 sequence (DNA): TGTGCCAGCATTGGGGAATTGGCAGGTCAGCCCCAGCATTTT.

This clonotype was picked up many times. This chain links TRBV11-3 with TRBJ1-6; D possibly corresponds to TRBD1 (5 bases). Per the germline V gene, CDR1 is SGHNT and CDR2 is YENEEA. This CDR3 is built from 13 residues. Trimming cost V 5 bases and J 8 bases, with 10 bases left between them. CDR3: CASSKRQYSPLHF. DNA for the CDR3: TGTGCCAGCAGCAAAAGACAGTATTCACCCCTCCACTTT.

V and J are TRBV4-3 and TRBJ2-1; D is perhaps TRBD1 or TRBD2 (5 bases each). This CDR3 comprises 18 residues. Germline CDR1 is LGHNA and CDR2 is YSLEER. V was cut by 2 bases and J by 5 bases, with 22 bases left in between. The CDR3 sequence is CASSQWGGTPKVHNEQFF. The CDR3 DNA sequence: TGCGCCAGCAGCCAATGGGGTGGGACCCCAAAAGTCCACAATGAGCAGTTCTTC.

This clonotype came up many times. The genes are TRBV7-9 and TRBJ2-2; D uncertain. Germline V gene lookup returns CDR1 SEHNR and CDR2 FQNEAQ (reference sequence). V was trimmed by 2 bases and J by 6 bases, leaving 16 bases between them. This CDR3 has 16 amino acids. This CDR3 reads CASSLSKGYTSGELFF. In DNA form, the CDR3 reads TGTGCCAGCAGCTTATCAAAGGGCTACACGTCCGGGGAGCTGTTTTTT.

This clonotype has ten or more counts. The chain joins TRBV3-1 to TRBJ2-3; D remains unclear. Germline loops: CDR1 LGHDT, CDR2 YNNKEL (reference sequence). V was shortened by 7 bases and J by 7 bases, with 9 bases between the two germline ends. This CDR3 is built from 11 residues. In DNA form, the CDR3 reads TGTGCCAGCATTATTGCCCATACGCAGTATTTT. The encoded protein is CASIIAHTQYF.